This TCR beta chain was identified in a study of CD8+ T cells in alopecia areata. V was pared by 0 bases and J by 6 bases, with 5 bases of the junction left unmatched. The CDR3 loop spans 14 amino acids. Germline lookup yields CDR1 SGDLS and CDR2 YYNGEE. Regarding this clone: Its antigen is as yet unknown.

Specified treatment: oral pan-JAK inhibitor, 5-10 mg twice daily. Punch biopsies of lesional scalp, plus peripheral blood, were taken from alopecia areata patients. Overall study findings and caveats: In scalp and blood during tofacitinib, many expanded lesional clones persisted.

Sequencing used cDNA as its template, made by extracting RNA and reverse transcribing it. The table came from immunoSEQ multiplex PCR; TCRdb's copy has only in-frame clones and leaves some out. Among around 190,000 clones listed, around 60% were seen once. This specimen was CD4+ T cells sorted from blood, taken around week 50, from a patient treated with tofacitinib. V gene TRBV9 combines with J gene TRBJ2-7; TRBD1 matches 8 bases. The origin of this receptor is a human donor with alopecia areata. The CDR3 nucleotides are TGTGCCAGCAGCGTAGGGACAGGGTCCAGCGAGCAGTACTTC. Its translation is CASSVGTGSSEQYF.